The T cell receptor beta chain described here comes from a study of blood T cell repertoires in COVID-19. In assigning cohorts, the study relied on participant-reported clinical history. Produced via immunoSEQ multiplex PCR; TCRdb's table is partial and in-frame only. Of approximately 300,000 clones in the sample, roughly 90% were seen once. Germline CDR1 SGHDN, CDR2 FVKESK. The V segment lost 1 base and the J segment 4 bases; nucleotides outside the gene matches: 1. The CDR3 extends over 14 amino acids. This clonotype originated in a woman in her thirties who had recovered from COVID-19. The sequenced sample was PBMCs or T cells enriched from blood (not recorded which). This rearrangement joins TRBV14 to TRBJ1-1; 9 nucleotides line up with TRBD1. CDR3 nucleotides: TGTGCCAGCAGCCAAGTGGGACAGGGCACTGAAGCTTTCTTT. This gives the protein CASSQVGQGTEAFF.